This note documents a single T cell receptor beta chain sequence. The sample is drawn from a study of identical twins. TCRdb re-called the 5' RACE reads with MiXCR, one entry per CDR3 protein. The sample holds hundreds of thousands of distinct CDR3 sequences, 18% seen once. This same sample was also part of a study on T cells expressing NK-cell markers. That source notes: NKG2C+ dominant clonotypes from roughly 6 donors made up roughly 1.0-7.0% of CD8+ T cells.

Sequences were obtained from PBMCs. The sequence was collected from a woman aged 18-29 years in good health.

In nucleotides, the CDR3 is TGCAGCGTTCAGCCAGGATGGGGAAACACCATATATTTT. Translated: CSVQPGWGNTIYF. The chain uses TRBV29-1 and TRBJ1-3; no clear D. The V end was cut by 5 bases, the J end by 4 bases, with 12 bases between. The CDR3 sequence is 13 residues long. In germline, CDR1 is SQVTM, CDR2 ANQGSEA.